Shown below are 12 T cell receptor beta chains from a single sample sequenced in a study of T cells in Graves' hyperthyroidism and ophthalmopathy. Researchers took RNA transcripts and amplified the TCR beta CDR3 regions from them. When the TCR CDR3 underwent first-round RT-PCR, the HTBI primer set was used. From the multiplex PCR reads, TCRdb called clonotypes with MiXCR, one entry per CDR3 protein. The sample records a few hundred thousand distinct CDR3 sequences, 46% being singletons. The sequenced sample was peripheral blood or thyroid tissue (not recorded which). The receptor set was obtained from an adult woman with Graves' disease, either hyperthyroidism or ophthalmopathy (not recorded which).

This clonotype has a single count. The V and J genes are TRBV7-9 and TRBJ2-7; no clear D. V was clipped by 6 bases and J by 2 bases, with 14 bases between them. Germline CDR1 SEHNR, CDR2 FQNEAQ (reference sequence). The length of the CDR3 is 14 residues. The CDR3 is CASSQTPLPYEQYF. DNA for the CDR3: TGTGCCAGCAGTCAAACCCCCCTGCCCTACGAGCAGTACTTC. The full variable domain, rest sourced from reference TRBV7-9 and TRBJ2-7, is DTGVSQNPRHKITKRGQNVTFRCDPISEHNRLYWYRQTLGQGPEFLTYFQNEAQLEKSRLLSDRFSAERPKGSFSTLEIQRTEQGDSAMYLCASSQTPLPYEQYFGPGTRLTVT.

This clonotype was observed many times. The chain links TRBV4-1 to TRBJ1-1; D is ambiguous. V lost 6 bases and J lost 3, with 17 bases in between. Per germline, CDR1 MGHRA and CDR2 YSYEKL. The CDR3 sequence is 15 residues long. CDR3: CASRKPGDRDTEAFF. CDR3 in DNA: TGCGCCAGCAGGAAGCCGGGCGACCGGGACACTGAAGCTTTCTTT.

The table lists this clonotype with a few counts. The V call is TRBV5-6, the J call TRBJ1-4; no definite D call. Germline CDR1 and CDR2: SGHDT and YYEEEE. This CDR3 spans 13 amino acids. The V and J ends lost 4 bases and 8 bases respectively, with 12 bases between them. The CDR3 sequence: CASSVNSGEKLFF. The CDR3 DNA follows: TGTGCCAGCAGCGTAAACAGCGGAGAAAAACTGTTTTTT.

The rearrangement joins TRBV10-3 to TRBJ1-5; possibly TRBD1 for D (6 bases). CDR1 and CDR2 (germline): ENHRY, SYGVKD. CDR3 length: 18 residues. Trimming left V 2 bases short and J 6 bases short, with 23 bases between. CDR3 amino acids: CAISEPPGGGKRGQPQHF. The CDR3 bases are TGTGCCATCAGTGAGCCGCCCGGGGGCGGGAAGCGGGGTCAGCCCCAGCATTTT.

Here the CDR3 reads CASNQGLAGGEETQYF. The CDR3 bases are TGTGCCAGCAATCAGGGACTAGCGGGAGGAGAAGAGACCCAGTACTTC. The chain is built from TRBV6-2 or TRBV6-3 and TRBJ2-5; 15 nucleotides agree with TRBD2. V was clipped by 7 bases and J by 3 bases; unmatched bases: 6. This CDR3 comprises 16 residues. The germline CDR1 and CDR2 sequences are MNHEY and SVGEGT.

This clonotype was seen a few times. One end of the junction fails to match germline, which may point to a read error. J is TRBJ1-5 and V is TRBV15; 7 nucleotides line up with TRBD1. Germline assignment: CDR1 LNHNV and CDR2 YYDKDF (reference sequence). CDR3 length: 15 amino acids. CDR3 DNA sequence: TGTGCCACCAGCAGAGGACAGGGAGGGGATCAGGCCCAGCATTTT. Its protein is CATSRGQGGDQAQHF.

At least ten counts were recorded for this clonotype. This rearrangement joins TRBV19 to TRBJ1-1; tentative D call: TRBD1 (5 bases). Germline assignment: CDR1 LNHDA and CDR2 SQIVND (reference sequence). CDR3 size: 13 residues. V was cut by 1 base and J by 6 bases, with 9 bases left in between. CDR3 bases: TGTGCCAGTAGTATAGGTGGGGCGTCTGAAGCTTTCTTT. Translated, it gives CASSIGGASEAFF.

This clonotype appeared many times. The junction departs from germline at one end; a sequencing error may be responsible. The chain couples TRBV5-1 to TRBJ2-5, with D perhaps matching TRBD1 or TRBD2 (6 bases each). CDR3 length equals 14 residues. Germline assignment: CDR1 SGHRS and CDR2 YFSETQ. CDR3 residues: CASSLGGGGETQYF. The CDR3 DNA sequence: TGTGCCAGCAGTTTAGGAGGGGGAGGAGAGACCCAGTACTTC.

In this sample, this clonotype turned up a few times. The rearrangement links TRBV29-1 to TRBJ2-7, with 7 bases identical to TRBD1. This CDR3 is built from 13 residues. V was pared by 5 bases and J by 3 bases, with 7 bases of the junction left unmatched. Looked up from germline, CDR1 is SQVTM and CDR2 is ANQGSEA. The CDR3 bases are TGCAGCGTTTACAGGGGTGAGTTCTACGAGCAGTACTTC. This gives the protein CSVYRGEFYEQYF.

The rearrangement uses TRBV19 and TRBJ2-7; unclear D gene. V was shortened by 6 bases and J by 2 bases, with 14 bases between the two germline ends. This CDR3 spans 14 amino acids. Germline CDR1 reads LNHDA; CDR2 reads SQIVND (reference sequence). DNA of the CDR3: TGTGCCAGTAGCGACGCGTCCGCGGCCTACGAGCAGTACTTC. Its protein is CASSDASAAYEQYF. Variable domain in full (rest from reference TRBV19 and TRBJ2-7): DGGITQSPKYLFRKEGQNVTLSCEQNLNHDAMYWYRQDPGQGLRLIYYSQIVNDFQKGDIAEGYSVSREKKESFPLTVTSAQKNPTAFYLCASSDASAAYEQYFGPGTRLTVT.

This clonotype was picked up many times. The chain employs TRBV4-2 and TRBJ2-7, with TRBD2 matching 8 bases. The junction had 5 bases not matched to a gene; V was cut back by 1 base and J by 3 bases. Germline V gene data show CDR1 as LGHNA and CDR2 as YNFKEQ. This CDR3 has 15 amino acids. The CDR3 nucleotides are TGTGCCAGCAGCCAAGTTAGCGGGAATATCTACGAGCAGTACTTC. Translated: CASSQVSGNIYEQYF.

As concerns this clonotype: Relative to the germline gene, one junction end is altered; a read error may explain this. The chain uses TRBV7-7 and TRBJ2-5; D gene uncertain. Germline loops: CDR1 SSHAT, CDR2 FNYEAQ (reference sequence). CDR3 length: 15 amino acids. CDR3 nucleotide sequence: TGTGCTAGCAGCCCCGGCAGTGGCCTTCAAGAGACCCAGTACTTC. The encoded protein is CASSPGSGLQETQYF.